Sequencing of this T cell receptor beta chain was carried out in a study of shared clonotypes between healthy human individuals. At deep level, the assay was performed. Profiled with immunoSEQ multiplex PCR; TCRdb holds only in-frame clones, not every one. The sample contains some 980,000 clones, over 75% of which appear only once. CDR3 size: 11 residues. V was pared by 5 bases and J by 6 bases, with 3 bases of the junction left unmatched. Germline lookup yields CDR1 SQVTM and CDR2 ANQGSEA. Sequencing used memory CD4+ T cells sorted from blood. Sample subset: CD45RA-negative fraction. The sequence came from a young man in good health. The rearrangement uses TRBV29-1 and TRBJ1-1, with 7 bases matching TRBD1. The CDR3 coding sequence is TGCAGCGTTCACAGGGGTGCTGAAGCTTTCTTT. Translation: CSVHRGAEAFF.